The entry below gives a single TCR beta chain sequence along with its context. These data come from a study of blood T cell repertoires in COVID-19. Some clones are missing from TCRdb's copy, which holds only in-frame ones; the method was immunoSEQ multiplex PCR. Here the sample spans 250,000 or so clones, around 84% being singletons. The age range of participants was about 18 to 95 years, with residence in approximately 25 US areas. Participant reports of clinical history set cohort assignment. The CDR3 runs to 12 residues. CDR1 LGHDT and CDR2 YNNKEL come from the germline V gene (reference sequence). Trimming took off 6 bases at V and 7 bases at J, with 12 bases between the two ends.

Sequences were obtained from PBMCs or T cells enriched from blood (not recorded which). The receptor was isolated from a middle-aged man who had recovered from COVID-19. The rearrangement joins TRBV3-1 (or the pseudogene TRBV3-2) to TRBJ1-2; D perhaps matches TRBD1 (6 bases). The CDR3 region is CASRQTGFGYTF. DNA of the CDR3: TGTGCCAGCAGACAAACAGGGTTTGGCTACACCTTC.